This T cell receptor (beta chain) comes out of a study of lymphopenia after photon versus proton radiotherapy. Findings and limits, study-wide: In patients who died, overall survival fell as post-nadir TCR diversity dropped more. Proton therapy kept repertoires fairly stable, unlike photons, which gained effector/memory cells. Survival link was tested only in deceased patients; proton benefit remains a possibility. Post-nadir diversity loss with photons came from oligoclonal expansion, particularly CD8+ Temra cells.

Data came from immunoSEQ multiplex PCR; TCRdb stores just in-frame clones and leaves some out. The sample lists 50,000 to 65,000 clones, approximately 90% seen once, with around 13% in the top ten. This clone was observed once. The antigen remains undetermined. This CDR3 spans 13 amino acids. Trimming took 5 bases from V and 3 from J, leaving 10 bases between them. Germline V CDR1 and CDR2: SGHTA, FQGTGA. This receptor was taken from a man at least 80 years old with esophageal cancer. The chain is built from TRBV7-3 and TRBJ1-1; D gene unclear. The sample consisted of peripheral blood, taken from a patient treated with proton-based radiotherapy. The CDR3 region is CASSEGWDTEAFF. CDR3 nucleotides: TGTGCCAGCAGCGAAGGGTGGGACACTGAAGCTTTCTTT.